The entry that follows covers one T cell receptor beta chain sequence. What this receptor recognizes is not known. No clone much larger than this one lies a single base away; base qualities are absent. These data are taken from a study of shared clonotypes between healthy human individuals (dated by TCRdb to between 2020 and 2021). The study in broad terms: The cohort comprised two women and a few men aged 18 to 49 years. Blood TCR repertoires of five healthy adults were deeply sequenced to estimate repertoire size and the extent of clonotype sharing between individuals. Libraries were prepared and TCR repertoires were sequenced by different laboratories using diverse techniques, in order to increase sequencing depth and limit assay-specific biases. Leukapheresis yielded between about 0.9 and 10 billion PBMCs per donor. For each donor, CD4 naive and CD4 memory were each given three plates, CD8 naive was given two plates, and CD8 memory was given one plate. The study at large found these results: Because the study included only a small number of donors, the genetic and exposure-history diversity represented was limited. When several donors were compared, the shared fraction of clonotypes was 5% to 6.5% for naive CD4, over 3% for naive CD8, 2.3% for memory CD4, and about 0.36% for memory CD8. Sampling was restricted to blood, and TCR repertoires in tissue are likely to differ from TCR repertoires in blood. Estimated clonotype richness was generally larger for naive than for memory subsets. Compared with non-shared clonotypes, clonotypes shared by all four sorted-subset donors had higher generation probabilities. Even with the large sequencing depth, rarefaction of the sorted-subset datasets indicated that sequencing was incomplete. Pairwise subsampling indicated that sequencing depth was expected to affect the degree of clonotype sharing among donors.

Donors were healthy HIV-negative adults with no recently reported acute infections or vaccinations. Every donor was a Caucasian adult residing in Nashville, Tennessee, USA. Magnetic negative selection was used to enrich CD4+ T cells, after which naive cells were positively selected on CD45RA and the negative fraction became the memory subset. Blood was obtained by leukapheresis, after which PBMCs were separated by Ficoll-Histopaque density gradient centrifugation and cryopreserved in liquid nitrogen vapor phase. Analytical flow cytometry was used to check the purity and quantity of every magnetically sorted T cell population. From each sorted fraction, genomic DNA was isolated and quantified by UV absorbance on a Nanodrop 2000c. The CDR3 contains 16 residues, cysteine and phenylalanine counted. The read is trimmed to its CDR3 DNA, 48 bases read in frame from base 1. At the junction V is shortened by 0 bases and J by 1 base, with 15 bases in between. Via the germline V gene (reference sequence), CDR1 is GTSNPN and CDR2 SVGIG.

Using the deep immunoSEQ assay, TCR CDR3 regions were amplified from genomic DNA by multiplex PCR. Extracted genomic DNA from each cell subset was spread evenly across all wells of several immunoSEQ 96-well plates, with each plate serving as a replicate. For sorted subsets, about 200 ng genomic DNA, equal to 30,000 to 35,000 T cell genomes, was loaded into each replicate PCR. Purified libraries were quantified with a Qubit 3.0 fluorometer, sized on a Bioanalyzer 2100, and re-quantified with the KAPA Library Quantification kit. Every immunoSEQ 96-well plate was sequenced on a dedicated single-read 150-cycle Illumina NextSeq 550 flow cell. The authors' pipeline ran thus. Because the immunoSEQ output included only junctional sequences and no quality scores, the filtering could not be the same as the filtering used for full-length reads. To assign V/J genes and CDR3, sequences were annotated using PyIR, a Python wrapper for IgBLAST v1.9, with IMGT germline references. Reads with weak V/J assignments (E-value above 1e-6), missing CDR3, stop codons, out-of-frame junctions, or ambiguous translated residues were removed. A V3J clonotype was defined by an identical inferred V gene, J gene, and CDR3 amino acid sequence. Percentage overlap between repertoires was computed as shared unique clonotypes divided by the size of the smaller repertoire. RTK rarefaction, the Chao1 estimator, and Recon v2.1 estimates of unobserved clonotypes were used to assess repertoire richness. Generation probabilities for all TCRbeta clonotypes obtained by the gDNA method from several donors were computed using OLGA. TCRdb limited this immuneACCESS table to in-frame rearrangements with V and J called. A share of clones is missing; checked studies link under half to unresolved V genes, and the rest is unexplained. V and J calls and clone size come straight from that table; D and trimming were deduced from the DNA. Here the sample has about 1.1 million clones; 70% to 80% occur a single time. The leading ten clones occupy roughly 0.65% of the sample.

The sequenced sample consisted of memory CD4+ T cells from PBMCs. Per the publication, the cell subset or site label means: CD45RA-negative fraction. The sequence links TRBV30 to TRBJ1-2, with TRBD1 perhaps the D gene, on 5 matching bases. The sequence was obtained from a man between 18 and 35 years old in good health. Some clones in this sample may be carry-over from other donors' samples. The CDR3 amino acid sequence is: CAWSVPGLPLNYGYTF. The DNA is TGTGCCTGGAGTGTACCGGGACTCCCCCTTAACTATGGCTACACCTTC.